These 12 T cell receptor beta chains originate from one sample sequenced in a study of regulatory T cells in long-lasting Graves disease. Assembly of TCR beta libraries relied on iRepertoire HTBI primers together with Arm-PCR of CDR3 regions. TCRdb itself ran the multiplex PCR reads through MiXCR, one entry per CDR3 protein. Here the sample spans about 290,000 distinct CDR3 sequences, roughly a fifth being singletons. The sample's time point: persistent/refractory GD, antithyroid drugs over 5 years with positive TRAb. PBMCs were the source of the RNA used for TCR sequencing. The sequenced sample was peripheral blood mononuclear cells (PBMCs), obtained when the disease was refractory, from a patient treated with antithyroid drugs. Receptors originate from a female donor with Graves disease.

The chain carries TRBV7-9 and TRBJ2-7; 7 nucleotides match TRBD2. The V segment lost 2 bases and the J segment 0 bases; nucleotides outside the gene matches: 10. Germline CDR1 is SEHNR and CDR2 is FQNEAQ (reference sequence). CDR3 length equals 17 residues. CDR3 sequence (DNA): TGTGCCAGCAGCTTAAGCGGAGCGGGACGGGCCTCCTACGAGCAGTACTTC. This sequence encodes CASSLSGAGRASYEQYF.

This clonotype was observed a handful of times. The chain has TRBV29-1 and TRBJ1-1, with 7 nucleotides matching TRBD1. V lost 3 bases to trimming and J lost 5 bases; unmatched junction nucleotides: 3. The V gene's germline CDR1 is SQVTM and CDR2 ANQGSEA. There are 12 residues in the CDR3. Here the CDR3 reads CSVDRGRTEAFF. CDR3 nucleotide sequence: TGCAGCGTTGATAGGGGGCGGACTGAAGCTTTCTTT.

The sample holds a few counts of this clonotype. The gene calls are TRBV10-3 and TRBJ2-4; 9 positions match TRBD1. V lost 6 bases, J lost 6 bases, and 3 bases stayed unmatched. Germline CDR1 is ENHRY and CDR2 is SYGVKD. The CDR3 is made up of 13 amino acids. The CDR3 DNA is TGTGCCATCAGGGACAGGGGCTTAAACATTCAGTACTTC. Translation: CAIRDRGLNIQYF.

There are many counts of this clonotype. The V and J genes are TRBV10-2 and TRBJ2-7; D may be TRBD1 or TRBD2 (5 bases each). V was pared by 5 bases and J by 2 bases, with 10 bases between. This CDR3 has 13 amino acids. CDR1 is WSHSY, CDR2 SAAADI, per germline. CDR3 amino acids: CASSWDRTYEQYF. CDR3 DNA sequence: TGCGCCAGCAGTTGGGACCGCACCTACGAGCAGTACTTC.

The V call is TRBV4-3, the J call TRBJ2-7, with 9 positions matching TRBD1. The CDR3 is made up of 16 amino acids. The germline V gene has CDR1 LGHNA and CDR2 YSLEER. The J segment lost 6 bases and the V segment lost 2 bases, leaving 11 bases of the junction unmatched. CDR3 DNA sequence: TGCGCCAGCAGCCAAACTCCCGGGACAGGGACTACCGAGCAGTACTTC. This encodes CASSQTPGTGTTEQYF.

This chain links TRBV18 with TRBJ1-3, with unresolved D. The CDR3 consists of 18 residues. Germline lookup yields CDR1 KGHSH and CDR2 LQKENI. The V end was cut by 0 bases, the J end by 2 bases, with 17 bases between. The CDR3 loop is CASSPPLSGSPAGNTIYF. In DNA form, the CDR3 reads TGTGCCAGCTCACCACCCCTTAGTGGAAGCCCAGCTGGAAACACCATATATTTT.

The chain's CDR3 is CASSHLLAGDSEQFF. In nucleotides, the CDR3 is TGTGCCAGCAGCCATTTACTAGCGGGAGATAGTGAGCAGTTCTTC. This chain uses TRBV3-1 with TRBJ2-1; 11 bases fit TRBD2. The CDR3 is made up of 15 amino acids. The V and J ends lost 3 bases and 9 bases, in that order; junction bases with no gene match: 7. Looked up from germline, CDR1 is LGHDT and CDR2 is YNNKEL (reference sequence).

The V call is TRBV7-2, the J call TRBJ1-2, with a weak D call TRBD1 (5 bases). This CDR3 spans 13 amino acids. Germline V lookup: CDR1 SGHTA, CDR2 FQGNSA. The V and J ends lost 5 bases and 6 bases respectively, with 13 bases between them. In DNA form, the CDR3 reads TGTGCCAGCAGCGACCCAGGGCCCAATGGCTACACCTTC. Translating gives CASSDPGPNGYTF.

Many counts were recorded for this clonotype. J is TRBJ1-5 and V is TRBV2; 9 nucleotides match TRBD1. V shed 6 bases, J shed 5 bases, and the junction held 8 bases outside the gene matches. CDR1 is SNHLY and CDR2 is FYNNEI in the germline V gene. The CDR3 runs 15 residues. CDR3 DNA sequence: TGTGCCAGCAGCGAGACAGGGGGGGATTATCAGCCCCAGCATTTT. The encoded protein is CASSETGGDYQPQHF.

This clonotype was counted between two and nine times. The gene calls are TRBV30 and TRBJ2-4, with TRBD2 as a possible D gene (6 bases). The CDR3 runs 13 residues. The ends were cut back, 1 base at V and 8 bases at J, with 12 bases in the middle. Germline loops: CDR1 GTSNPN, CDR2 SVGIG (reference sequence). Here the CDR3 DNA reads TGTGCCTGGAGTGGGCGCACGGGGGACATTCAGTACTTC. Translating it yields CAWSGRTGDIQYF.

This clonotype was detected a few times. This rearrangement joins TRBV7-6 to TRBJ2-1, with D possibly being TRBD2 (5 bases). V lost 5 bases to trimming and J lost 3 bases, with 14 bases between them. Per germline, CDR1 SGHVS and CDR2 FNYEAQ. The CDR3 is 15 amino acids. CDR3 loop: CASSQLREFYNEQFF. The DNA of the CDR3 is TGTGCCAGCAGCCAACTAAGGGAGTTCTACAATGAGCAGTTCTTC.

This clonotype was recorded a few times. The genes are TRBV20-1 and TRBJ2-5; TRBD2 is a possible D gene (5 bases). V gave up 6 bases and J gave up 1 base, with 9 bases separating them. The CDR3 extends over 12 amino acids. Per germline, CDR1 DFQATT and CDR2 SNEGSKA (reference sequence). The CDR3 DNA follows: TGCAGTGCCAGGACTGCCCAAGAGACCCAGTACTTC. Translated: CSARTAQETQYF.